This T cell receptor (beta chain) was sequenced for a study of CD8+ T cells in alopecia areata. The ends were cut back, 2 bases at V and 6 bases at J, with 14 bases in the middle. The germline gives CDR1 SGHTA, CDR2 FQGNSA. The CDR3 runs to 14 residues. This clone was seen more than once but under ten times. cDNA prepared by RNA extraction and subsequent reverse transcription served as the template for sequencing. Profiling relied on immunoSEQ multiplex PCR, and the TCRdb table lists in-frame clones only, not all of them. The table shows nearly 200,000 clones, with 58% occurring only once. Indicated treatment: oral pan-JAK inhibitor, 5-10 mg twice daily.

The chain recombines TRBV7-2 with TRBJ2-7; maybe TRBD2 (5 bases). This receptor was taken from a human donor with alopecia areata. The sample in question was CD4+ T cells sorted from blood, obtained at week 24, from a patient treated with tofacitinib. The CDR3 sequence is CASSLNRLASEQYF. As DNA, the CDR3 is TGTGCCAGCAGCTTAAATAGGCTAGCCTCCGAGCAGTACTTC.